What follows are 5 T cell receptor beta chains derived from one specimen sequenced in a study of shared clonotypes between healthy human individuals. The table came from immunoSEQ multiplex PCR; TCRdb's copy has only in-frame clones and leaves some out. The sample records 1,500,000 or so clones, over 95% being singletons. The sequencing input was naive CD4+ T cells sorted from blood. Regarding subset: CD45RA+ positively selected. The origin of the receptors is a man aged 30 to 45 in good health.

The J gene is TRBJ1-1, the V gene TRBV19; 7 bases align to TRBD1. The CDR3 is 14 residues long. The ends lost 5 bases at V and 4 bases at J; junction bases unmatched: 7. CDR1 is LNHDA, CDR2 SQIVND, per germline (reference sequence). CDR3 sequence (DNA): TGTGCCAGTAGTCCACAGGGGCGTCCCACTGAAGCTTTCTTT. Translation: CASSPQGRPTEAFF. Variable domain in full (rest from reference TRBV19 and TRBJ1-1): DGGITQSPKYLFRKEGQNVTLSCEQNLNHDAMYWYRQDPGQGLRLIYYSQIVNDFQKGDIAEGYSVSREKKESFPLTVTSAQKNPTAFYLCASSPQGRPTEAFFGQGTRLTVV.

V gene TRBV28 combines with J gene TRBJ2-1, with unresolved D. Germline CDR1 MDHEN, CDR2 SYDVKM. The CDR3 runs to 11 residues. V was shortened by 5 bases and J by 7 bases, with 6 bases between the two germline ends. CDR3 nucleotides: TGTGCCAGCAGTGAGGTAAATGAGCAGTTCTTC. It specifies CASSEVNEQFF.

This chain connects TRBV19 to TRBJ1-1; TRBD1 might be the D (5 bases). CDR1 is LNHDA and CDR2 is SQIVND in the germline V gene (reference sequence). V lost 4 bases and J lost 0, with 12 bases in between. The CDR3 spans 15 residues. CDR3 residues: CASSRTLVMNTEAFF. The CDR3 bases are TGTGCCAGTAGTAGGACATTGGTCATGAACACTGAAGCTTTCTTT.

The chain couples TRBV2 to TRBJ2-1; TRBD2 matches 10 bases. The length of the CDR3 is 18 residues. The junction had 19 bases not matched to a gene; V was cut back by 8 bases and J by 6 bases. The germline CDR1 and CDR2 sequences are SNHLY and FYNNEI. Here the CDR3 DNA reads TGTGCCAGCCAAAGGGAAAAGGGACTAGCGCCCCAGGGCAATGAGCAGTTCTTC. Its protein is CASQREKGLAPQGNEQFF.

The rearrangement uses TRBV7-9 and TRBJ2-2; perhaps TRBD2 as D (6 bases). The CDR3 is 16 amino acids. Per the germline V gene, CDR1 is SEHNR and CDR2 is FQNEAQ (reference sequence). Trimming stripped 5 bases from V and 0 bases from J, with 13 bases between. CDR3 residues: CASSPRRATNTGELFF. CDR3 bases: TGTGCCAGCAGCCCTAGGAGGGCGACGAACACCGGGGAGCTGTTTTTT. The whole variable domain, filled in from reference TRBV7-9 and TRBJ2-2, reads DTGVSQNPRHKITKRGQNVTFRCDPISEHNRLYWYRQTLGQGPEFLTYFQNEAQLEKSRLLSDRFSAERPKGSFSTLEIQRTEQGDSAMYLCASSPRRATNTGELFFGEGSRLTVL.